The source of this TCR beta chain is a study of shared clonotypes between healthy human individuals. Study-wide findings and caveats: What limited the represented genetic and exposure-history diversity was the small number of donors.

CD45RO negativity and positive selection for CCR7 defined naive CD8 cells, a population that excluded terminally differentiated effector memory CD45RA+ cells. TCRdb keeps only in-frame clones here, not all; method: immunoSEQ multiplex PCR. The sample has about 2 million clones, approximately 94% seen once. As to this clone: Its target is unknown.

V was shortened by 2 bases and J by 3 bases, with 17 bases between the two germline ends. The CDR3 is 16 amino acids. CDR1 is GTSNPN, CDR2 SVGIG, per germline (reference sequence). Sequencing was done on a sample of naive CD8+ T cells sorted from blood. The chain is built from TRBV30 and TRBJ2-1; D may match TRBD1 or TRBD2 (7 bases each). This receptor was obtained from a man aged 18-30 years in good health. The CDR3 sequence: CAWSLWEGASYNEQFF. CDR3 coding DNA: TGTGCCTGGAGTCTTTGGGAGGGGGCTAGCTACAATGAGCAGTTCTTC.